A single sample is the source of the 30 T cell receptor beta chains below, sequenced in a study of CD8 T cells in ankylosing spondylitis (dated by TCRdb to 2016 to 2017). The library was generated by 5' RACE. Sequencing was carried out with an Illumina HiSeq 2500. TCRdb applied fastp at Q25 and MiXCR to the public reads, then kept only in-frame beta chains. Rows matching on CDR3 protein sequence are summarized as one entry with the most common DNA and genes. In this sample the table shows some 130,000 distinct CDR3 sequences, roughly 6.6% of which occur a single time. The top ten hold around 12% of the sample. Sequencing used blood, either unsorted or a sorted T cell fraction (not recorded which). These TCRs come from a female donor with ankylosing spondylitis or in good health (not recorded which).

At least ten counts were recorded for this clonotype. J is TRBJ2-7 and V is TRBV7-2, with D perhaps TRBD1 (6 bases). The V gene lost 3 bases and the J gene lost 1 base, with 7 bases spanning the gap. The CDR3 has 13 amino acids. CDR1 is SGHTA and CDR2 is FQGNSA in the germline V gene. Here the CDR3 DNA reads TGTGCCAGCAGCTTCACAGGGTCCTACGAGCAGTACTTC. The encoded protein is CASSFTGSYEQYF.

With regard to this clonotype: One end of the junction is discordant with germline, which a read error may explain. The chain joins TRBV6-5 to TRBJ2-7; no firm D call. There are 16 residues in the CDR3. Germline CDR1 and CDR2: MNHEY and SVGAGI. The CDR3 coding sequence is TGTGCCAGCGGTTACAATCCGCCAGGACCTACCGACGAGCAGTACTTC. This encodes CASGYNPPGPTDEQYF.

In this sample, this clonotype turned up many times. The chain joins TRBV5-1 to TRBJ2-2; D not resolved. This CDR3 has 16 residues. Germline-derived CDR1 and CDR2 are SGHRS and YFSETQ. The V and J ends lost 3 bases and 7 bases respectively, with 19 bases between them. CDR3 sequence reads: CASSSQTQVSGGELFF. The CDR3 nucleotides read TGCGCCAGCAGCTCGCAAACGCAAGTTTCTGGCGGGGAGCTGTTTTTT.

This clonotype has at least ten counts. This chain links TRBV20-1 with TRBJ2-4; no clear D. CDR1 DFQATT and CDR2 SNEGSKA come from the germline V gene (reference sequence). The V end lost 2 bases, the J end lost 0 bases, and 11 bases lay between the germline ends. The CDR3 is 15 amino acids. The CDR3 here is CSARNDAGAKNIQYF. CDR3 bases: TGCAGTGCTAGAAATGACGCCGGAGCCAAAAACATTCAGTACTTC.

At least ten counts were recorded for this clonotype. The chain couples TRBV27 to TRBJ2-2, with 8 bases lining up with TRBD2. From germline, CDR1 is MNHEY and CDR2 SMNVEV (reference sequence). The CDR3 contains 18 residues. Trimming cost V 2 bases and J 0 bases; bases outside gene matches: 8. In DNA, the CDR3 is TGTGCCAGCAGTTTAAAATTCGAGCGGGGGACGAACACCGGGGAGCTGTTTTTT. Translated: CASSLKFERGTNTGELFF.

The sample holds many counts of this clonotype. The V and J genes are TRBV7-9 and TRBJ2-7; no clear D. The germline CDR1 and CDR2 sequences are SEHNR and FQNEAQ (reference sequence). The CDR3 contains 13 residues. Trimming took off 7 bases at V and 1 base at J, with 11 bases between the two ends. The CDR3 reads CASTPDGSYEQYF. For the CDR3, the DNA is TGTGCCAGCACCCCGGACGGTTCCTACGAGCAGTACTTC.

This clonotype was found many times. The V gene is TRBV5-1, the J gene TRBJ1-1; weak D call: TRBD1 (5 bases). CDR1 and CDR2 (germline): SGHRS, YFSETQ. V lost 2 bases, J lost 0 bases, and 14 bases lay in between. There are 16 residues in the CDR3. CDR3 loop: CASSLGLGDLNTEAFF. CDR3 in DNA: TGCGCCAGCAGCTTAGGTTTAGGGGACTTGAACACTGAAGCTTTCTTT.

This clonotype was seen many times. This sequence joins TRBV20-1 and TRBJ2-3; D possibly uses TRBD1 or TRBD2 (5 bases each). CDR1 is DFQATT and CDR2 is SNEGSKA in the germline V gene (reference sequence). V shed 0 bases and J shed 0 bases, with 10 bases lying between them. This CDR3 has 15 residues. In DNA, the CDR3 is TGCAGTGCTAGAGATGTGGGGGATAGCACAGATACGCAGTATTTT. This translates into CSARDVGDSTDTQYF.

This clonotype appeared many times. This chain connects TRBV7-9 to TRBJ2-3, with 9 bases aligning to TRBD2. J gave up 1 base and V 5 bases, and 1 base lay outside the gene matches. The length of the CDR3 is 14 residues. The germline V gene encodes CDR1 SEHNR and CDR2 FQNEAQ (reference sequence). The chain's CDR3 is CASSRTSGTDTQYF. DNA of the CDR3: TGTGCCAGCAGCCGGACTAGCGGCACAGATACGCAGTATTTT.

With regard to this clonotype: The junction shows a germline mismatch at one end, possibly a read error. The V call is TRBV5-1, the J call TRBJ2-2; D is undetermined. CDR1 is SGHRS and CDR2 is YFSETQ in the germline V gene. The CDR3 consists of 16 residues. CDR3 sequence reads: CVSSRDMAGNTGELFF. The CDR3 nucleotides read TGCGTCAGCAGCAGAGACATGGCAGGGAACACCGGGGAGCTGTTTTTT.

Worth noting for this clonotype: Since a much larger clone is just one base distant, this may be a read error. The DNA for the CDR3 is TGTGCCACCAGCCCCCGGGGCGACGACGCCGGGGAGCTGTTTTTT. It is translated as CATSPRGDDAGELFF. This chain connects TRBV15 to TRBJ2-2; perhaps D is TRBD1 or TRBD2 (5 bases each). CDR3 length equals 15 residues. Germline V gives CDR1 LNHNV, CDR2 YYDKDF (reference sequence). V lost 5 bases to trimming and J lost 6 bases, with 16 bases between them.

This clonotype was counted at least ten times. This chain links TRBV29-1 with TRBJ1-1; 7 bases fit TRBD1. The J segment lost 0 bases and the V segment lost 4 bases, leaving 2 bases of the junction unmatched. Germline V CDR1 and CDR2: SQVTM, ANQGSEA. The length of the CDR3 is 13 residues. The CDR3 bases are TGCAGCGTTGGACAGGGATTGAACACTGAAGCTTTCTTT. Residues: CSVGQGLNTEAFF.

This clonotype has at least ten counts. The CDR3 nucleotides read TGCAGCGTTGTCCCCGGGGGCATTGACGAGCAGTACTTC. This encodes CSVVPGGIDEQYF. The V call is TRBV29-1, the J call TRBJ2-7; D may match TRBD1 or TRBD2 (6 bases each). CDR1 and CDR2 from the germline V gene are SQVTM and ANQGSEA. This CDR3 has 13 amino acids. V lost 4 bases and J 5 bases, leaving 15 bases between the germline ends.

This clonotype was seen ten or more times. The CDR3 protein is CASSRRTSGGAETQYF. CDR3 nucleotide sequence: TGTGCCAGCAGCCGCCGGACTAGCGGGGGGGCGGAGACCCAGTACTTC. The V gene is TRBV3-1, the J gene TRBJ2-5, with 15 nucleotides matching TRBD2. The CDR3 spans 16 residues. The trim removed 4 bases at V and 5 bases at J, leaving 5 bases unmatched. Germline-derived CDR1 and CDR2 are LGHDT and YNNKEL (reference sequence).

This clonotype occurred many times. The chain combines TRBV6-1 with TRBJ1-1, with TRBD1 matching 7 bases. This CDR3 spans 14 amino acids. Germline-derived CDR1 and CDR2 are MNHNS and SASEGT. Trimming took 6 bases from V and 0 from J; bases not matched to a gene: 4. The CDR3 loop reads CASRLTGLNTEAFF. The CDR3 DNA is TGTGCCAGCAGATTGACAGGGCTGAACACTGAAGCTTTCTTT.

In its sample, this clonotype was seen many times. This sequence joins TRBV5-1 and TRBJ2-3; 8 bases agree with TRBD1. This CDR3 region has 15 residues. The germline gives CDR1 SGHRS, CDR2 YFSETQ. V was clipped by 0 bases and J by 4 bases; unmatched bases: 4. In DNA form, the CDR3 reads TGCGCCAGCAGCTTGGAGACAGGGGTGCCAGATACGCAGTATTTT. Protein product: CASSLETGVPDTQYF.

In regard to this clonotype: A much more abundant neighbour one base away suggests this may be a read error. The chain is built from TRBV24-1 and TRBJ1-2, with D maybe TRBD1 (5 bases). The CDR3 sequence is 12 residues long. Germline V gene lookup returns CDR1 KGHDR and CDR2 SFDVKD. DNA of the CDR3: TGTGCCACCAGTGCAGGGAACTATGACTACACCTTC. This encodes CATSAGNYDYTF.

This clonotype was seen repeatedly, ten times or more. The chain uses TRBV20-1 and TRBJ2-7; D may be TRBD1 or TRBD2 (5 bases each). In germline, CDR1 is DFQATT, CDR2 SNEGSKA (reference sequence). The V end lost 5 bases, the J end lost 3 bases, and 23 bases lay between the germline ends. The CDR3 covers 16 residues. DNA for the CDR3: TGCAGTGCTCTCACCATGCCGGGACCCAGAGGCTACGAGCAGTACTTC. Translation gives CSALTMPGPRGYEQYF.

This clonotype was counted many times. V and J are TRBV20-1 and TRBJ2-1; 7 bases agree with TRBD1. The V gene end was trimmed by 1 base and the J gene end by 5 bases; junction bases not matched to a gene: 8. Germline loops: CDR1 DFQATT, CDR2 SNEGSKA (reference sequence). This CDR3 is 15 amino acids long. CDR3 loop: CSARATGTVDNEQFF. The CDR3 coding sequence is TGCAGTGCTAGAGCTACCGGGACAGTGGACAATGAGCAGTTCTTC.

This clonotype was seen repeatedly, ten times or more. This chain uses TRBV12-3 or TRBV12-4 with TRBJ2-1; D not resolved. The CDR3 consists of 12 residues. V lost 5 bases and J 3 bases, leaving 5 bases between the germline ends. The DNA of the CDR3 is TGTGCCAGCAGTCACAGCTACAATGAGCAGTTCTTC. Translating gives CASSHSYNEQFF.

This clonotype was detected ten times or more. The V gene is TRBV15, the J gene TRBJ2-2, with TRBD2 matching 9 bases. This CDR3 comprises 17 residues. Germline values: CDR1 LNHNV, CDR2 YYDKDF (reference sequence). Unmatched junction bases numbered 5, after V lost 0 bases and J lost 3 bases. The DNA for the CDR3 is TGTGCCACCAGCAGAGAGAGCGGGGGGACACACACCGGGGAGCTGTTTTTT. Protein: CATSRESGGTHTGELFF.

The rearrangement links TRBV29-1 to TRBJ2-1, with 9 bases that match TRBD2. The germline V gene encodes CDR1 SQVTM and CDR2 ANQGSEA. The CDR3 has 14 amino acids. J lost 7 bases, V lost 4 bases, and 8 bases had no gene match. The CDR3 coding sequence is TGCAGCGTTGGCGGGGGGGCCAGTGCGAATGAGCAGTTCTTC. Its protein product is CSVGGGASANEQFF.

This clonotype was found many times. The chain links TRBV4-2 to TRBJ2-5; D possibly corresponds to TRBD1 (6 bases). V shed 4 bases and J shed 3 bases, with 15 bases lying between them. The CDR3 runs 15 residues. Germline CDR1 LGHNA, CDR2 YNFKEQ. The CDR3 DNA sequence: TGTGCCAGCAGCCTCCCAGGGACATCGGAAGAGACCCAGTACTTC. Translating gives CASSLPGTSEETQYF.

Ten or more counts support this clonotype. This CDR3 is CASSLGLGRGNTEAFF. The CDR3 nucleotides are TGTGCCAGCAGTTTGGGTTTGGGGAGAGGGAACACTGAAGCTTTCTTT. The rearrangement links TRBV27 to TRBJ1-1; D gene uncertain. Trimming shortened V by 3 bases and J by 1 base, and 15 bases separated the two germline ends. CDR1 MNHEY and CDR2 SMNVEV come from the germline V gene (reference sequence). The CDR3 runs to 16 residues.

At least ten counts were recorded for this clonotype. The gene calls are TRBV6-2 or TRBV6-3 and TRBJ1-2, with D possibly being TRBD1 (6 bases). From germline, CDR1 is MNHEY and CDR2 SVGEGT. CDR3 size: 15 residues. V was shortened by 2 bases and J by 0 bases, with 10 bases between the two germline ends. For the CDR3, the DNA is TGTGCCAGCAGTTACCCGGGACACTCTAACTATGGCTACACCTTC. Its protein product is CASSYPGHSNYGYTF.

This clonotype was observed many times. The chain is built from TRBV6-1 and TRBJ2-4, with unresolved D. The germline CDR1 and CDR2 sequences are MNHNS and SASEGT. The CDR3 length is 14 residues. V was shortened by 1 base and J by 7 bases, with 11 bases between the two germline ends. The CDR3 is CASSEGYGKNIQYF. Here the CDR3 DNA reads TGTGCCAGCAGTGAAGGGTACGGAAAGAACATTCAGTACTTC.

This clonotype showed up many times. The DNA of the CDR3 is TGTGCCAGCAGCCAAGATGTTACGGCCCTCCACTTT. Translating gives CASSQDVTALHF. This chain links TRBV4-2 with TRBJ1-6; D is ambiguous. V was trimmed by 0 bases and J by 14 bases, leaving 8 bases between them. Germline values: CDR1 LGHNA, CDR2 YNFKEQ. This CDR3 has 12 amino acids.

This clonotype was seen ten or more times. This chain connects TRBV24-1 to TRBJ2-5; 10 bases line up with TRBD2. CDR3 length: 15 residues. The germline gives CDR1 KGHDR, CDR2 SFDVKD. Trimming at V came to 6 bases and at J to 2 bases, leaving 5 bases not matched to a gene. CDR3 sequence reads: CATSNELAGQETQYF. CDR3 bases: TGTGCCACCAGTAACGAACTAGCGGGGCAAGAGACCCAGTACTTC.

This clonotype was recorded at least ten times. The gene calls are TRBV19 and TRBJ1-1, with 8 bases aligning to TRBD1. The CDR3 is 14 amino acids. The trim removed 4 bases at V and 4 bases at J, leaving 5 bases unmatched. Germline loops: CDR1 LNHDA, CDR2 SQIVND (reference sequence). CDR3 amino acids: CASSTDRVGTEAFF. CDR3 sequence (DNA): TGTGCCAGTAGTACGGACAGGGTGGGCACTGAAGCTTTCTTT.

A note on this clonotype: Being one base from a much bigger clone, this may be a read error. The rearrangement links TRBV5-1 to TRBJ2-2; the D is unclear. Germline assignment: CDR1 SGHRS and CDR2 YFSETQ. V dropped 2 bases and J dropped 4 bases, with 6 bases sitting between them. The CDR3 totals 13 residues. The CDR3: CASSFGRTGELFF. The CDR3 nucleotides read TGCGCCAGCAGCTTCGGGCGCACCGGGGAGCTGTTTTTT.